These T cell receptor beta chains were read from a single sample in a study of shared clonotypes between healthy human individuals. Sequencing used immunoSEQ multiplex PCR; TCRdb keeps in-frame clones, though not all of them. Of about 480,000 clones detected, roughly 85% appear once; the ten largest clones hold 9.5% to 15%. The sequenced material came from PBMCs. These receptors came from a woman in her 40s in good health. Some clones in this sample may be carry-over from other donors' samples. Both conserved end residues are part of each CDR3. Fields, in order: clone size, J gene, D gene, V gene, CDR3 DNA, CDR3 protein. D genes are given only for firm matches. The size field is filled for only some rows; it gives once, few, many or a size class.

.	TRBJ1-1	.	TRBV29-1	TGCAGCGTTAGTCGGGGAGACGCTGAAGCTTTCTTT	CSVSRGDAEAFF
once	TRBJ2-3	.	TRBV5-5	TGTGCCAGCAGCTTGGGGCCTAGCAGGGGCACAGATACGCAGTATTTT	CASSLGPSRGTDTQYF
.	TRBJ2-1	.	TRBV7-3	TGTGCCAGCAGCAGCGGCAACTCCTACAATGAGCAGTTCTTC	CASSSGNSYNEQFF
.	TRBJ2-7	.	TRBV7-9	TGTGCCAGCAGCGTAACCAACGAGCAGTACTTC	CASSVTNEQYF
.	TRBJ2-7	.	TRBV11-3	TGTGCCAGCAGCTTAAAATCGGGCTACGAGCAGTACTTC	CASSLKSGYEQYF
.	TRBJ2-7	TRBD2	TRBV9	TGTGCCAGCAGCTCGAGCGGGAGGGCGCACGAGCAGTACTTC	CASSSSGRAHEQYF
.	TRBJ2-1	.	TRBV2	TGTGCCAGCAGCGTAAGGAGGGGGACCGATGAGCAGTTCTTC	CASSVRRGTDEQFF
once	TRBJ2-7	.	TRBV6-1	TGTGCCAGCACGGAAGCGGACTCCTACGAGCAGTACTTC	CASTEADSYEQYF
.	TRBJ2-3	.	TRBV7-9	TGTGCCAGCAGCTTAGGTCCTTTAACTAGCACAGATACGCAGTATTTT	CASSLGPLTSTDTQYF
few	TRBJ2-7	.	TRBV18	TGTGCCAGCTCACTGCGTAAGGGGGACTACGAGCAGTACTTC	CASSLRKGDYEQYF
.	TRBJ2-2	.	TRBV2	TGTGCCAGCAGTTGGGGAACCGGGGAGCTGTTTTTT	CASSWGTGELFF
once	TRBJ2-3	.	TRBV19	TGTGCCAGTAGTATTAAGGGAGCAAGCACAGATACGCAGTATTTT	CASSIKGASTDTQYF
.	TRBJ2-5	TRBD2	TRBV19	TGTGCCAGTAGTATAAATCTAGCGGGAGGGAAGGAGACCCAGTACTTC	CASSINLAGGKETQYF
.	TRBJ2-7	TRBD2	TRBV18	TGTGCCAGCTCACCGGCCCTAGCGGGAGGGTTGAACGAGCAGTACTTC	CASSPALAGGLNEQYF
few	TRBJ1-4	.	TRBV11-2	TGTGCCAGCAGCTCGAGCCGGGTCGATGAAAAACTGTTTTTT	CASSSSRVDEKLFF
few	TRBJ1-1	TRBD1	TRBV28	TGTGCCAGCAGTCCAGGGGGCGACGTCACTGAAGCTTTCTTT	CASSPGGDVTEAFF
.	TRBJ2-5	.	TRBV19	TGTGCCAGTACCAGCGGAGAGACCCAGTACTTC	CASTSGETQYF
.	TRBJ2-3	.	TRBV10-3	TGTGCCATCGGGCCCTCTGGTACAGATACGCAGTATTTT	CAIGPSGTDTQYF
many	TRBJ2-3	.	TRBV10-3	TGTGCCATCAGTGCAAAGGGGGGGAGCACAGATACGCAGTATTTT	CAISAKGGSTDTQYF
.	TRBJ1-4	.	TRBV6-5	TGTGCCAGCAGTCATGGGACGGGCGTTAATGAAAAACTGTTTTTT	CASSHGTGVNEKLFF
.	TRBJ2-1	.	TRBV15	TGTGCCACCAGCAGAGATAACCGGCACGGGAGATCCTACAATGAGCAGTTCTTC	CATSRDNRHGRSYNEQFF
few	TRBJ2-7	.	TRBV28	TGTGCCAGCAGATCAAGCGGGTCCTCCTACGAGCAGTACTTC	CASRSSGSSYEQYF